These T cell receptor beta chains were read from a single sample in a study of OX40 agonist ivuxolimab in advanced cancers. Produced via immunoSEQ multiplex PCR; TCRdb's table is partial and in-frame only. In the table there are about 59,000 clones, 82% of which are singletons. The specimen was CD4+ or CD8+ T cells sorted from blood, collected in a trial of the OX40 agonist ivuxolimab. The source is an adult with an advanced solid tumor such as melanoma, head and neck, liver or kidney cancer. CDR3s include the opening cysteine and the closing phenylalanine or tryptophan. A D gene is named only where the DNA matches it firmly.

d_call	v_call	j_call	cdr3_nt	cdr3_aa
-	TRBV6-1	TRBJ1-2	TGTGCCAGCAGTGACCTAGGGACGGCTATGTATGGCTACACCTTC	CASSDLGTAMYGYTF
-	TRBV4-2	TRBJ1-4	TGTGCCAGCAGCCAAGAGGACGGCGGCGAAAAACTGTTTTTT	CASSQEDGGEKLFF
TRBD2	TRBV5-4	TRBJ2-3	TGTGCCAGCAGCTCGACTAGCGCCAGCACAGATACGCAGTATTTT	CASSSTSASTDTQYF
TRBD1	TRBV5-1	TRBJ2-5	TGCGCCAGCAGCTTGGGGGACAGGCCTCCAGAGACCCAGTACTTC	CASSLGDRPPETQYF
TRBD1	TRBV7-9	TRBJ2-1	TGTGCCAGCAGAATTTGGGACAGGGGCTCCTACAATGAGCAGTTCTTC	CASRIWDRGSYNEQFF
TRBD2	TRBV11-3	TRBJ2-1	TGTGCCAGCAGCTTAGGAGGTTCGCGGGAGACTGAGCAGTTCTTC	CASSLGGSRETEQFF
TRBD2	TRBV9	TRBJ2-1	TGTGCCAGCAGCGACGCGGGTAGCGGGAAATACAATGAGCAGTTCTTC	CASSDAGSGKYNEQFF
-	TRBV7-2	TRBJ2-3	TGTGCCAGCAGCGTGGACTGGCAGGATACGCAGTATTTT	CASSVDWQDTQYF
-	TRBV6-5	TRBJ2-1	TGTGCCAGCAAACTCGCCCTCAATGAGCAGTTCTTC	CASKLALNEQFF
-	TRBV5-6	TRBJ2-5	TGTGCCAGCAGCTTGATGGACACCCAAGAGACCCAGTACTTC	CASSLMDTQETQYF
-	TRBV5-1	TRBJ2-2	TGCGCCAGCAGCCCCTCGGGTGGAGGGGGGAACACCGGGGAGCTGTTTTTT	CASSPSGGGGNTGELFF
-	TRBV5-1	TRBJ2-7	TGCGCCAGCAGCCTCGGCGCGTTCTCCTACGAGCAGTACTTC	CASSLGAFSYEQYF
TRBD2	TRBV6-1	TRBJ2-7	TGTGCCAGCAATCCACTAGCGGGAGACGATTACGAGCAGTACTTC	CASNPLAGDDYEQYF
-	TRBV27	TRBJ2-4	TGTGCCAGCAGTCCCCGAGCGGACCTAGGGGGCATTCAGTACTTC	CASSPRADLGGIQYF
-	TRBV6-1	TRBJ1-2	TGTGCCAGCAGTTACGAGGGGAGCTACACCTTC	CASSYEGSYTF
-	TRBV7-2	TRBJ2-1	TGTGCCAGCAGCTTTCGTCAGTGGAATGAGCAGTTCTTC	CASSFRQWNEQFF
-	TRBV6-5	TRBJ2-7	TGTGCCAGCAGTTACTCGTTGGGCTCCTACGAGCAGTACTTC	CASSYSLGSYEQYF